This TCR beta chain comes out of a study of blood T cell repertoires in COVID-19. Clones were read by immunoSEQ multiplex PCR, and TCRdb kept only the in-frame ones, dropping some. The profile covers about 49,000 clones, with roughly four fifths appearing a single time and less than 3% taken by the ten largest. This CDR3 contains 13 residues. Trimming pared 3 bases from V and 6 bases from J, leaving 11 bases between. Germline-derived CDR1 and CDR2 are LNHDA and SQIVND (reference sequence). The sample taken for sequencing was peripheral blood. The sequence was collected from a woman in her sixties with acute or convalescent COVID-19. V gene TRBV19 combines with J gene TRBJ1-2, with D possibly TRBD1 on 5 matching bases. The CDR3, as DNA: TGTGCCAGTAGTATCTATCCAGGGCATGGCTACACCTTC. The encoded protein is CASSIYPGHGYTF.